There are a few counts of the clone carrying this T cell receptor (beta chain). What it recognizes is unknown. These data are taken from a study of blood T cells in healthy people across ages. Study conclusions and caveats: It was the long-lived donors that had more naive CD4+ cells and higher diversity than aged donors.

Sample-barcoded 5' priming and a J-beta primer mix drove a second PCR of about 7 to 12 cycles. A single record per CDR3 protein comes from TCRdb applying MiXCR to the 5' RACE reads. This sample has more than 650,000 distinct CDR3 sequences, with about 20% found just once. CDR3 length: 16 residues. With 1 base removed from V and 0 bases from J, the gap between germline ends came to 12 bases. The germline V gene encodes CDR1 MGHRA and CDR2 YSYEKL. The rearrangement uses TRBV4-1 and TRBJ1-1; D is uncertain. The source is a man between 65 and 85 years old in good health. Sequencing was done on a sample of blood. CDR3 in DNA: TGCGCCAGCAGCCAAGGACTACGAGAAATGAACACTGAAGCTTTCTTT. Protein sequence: CASSQGLREMNTEAFF.